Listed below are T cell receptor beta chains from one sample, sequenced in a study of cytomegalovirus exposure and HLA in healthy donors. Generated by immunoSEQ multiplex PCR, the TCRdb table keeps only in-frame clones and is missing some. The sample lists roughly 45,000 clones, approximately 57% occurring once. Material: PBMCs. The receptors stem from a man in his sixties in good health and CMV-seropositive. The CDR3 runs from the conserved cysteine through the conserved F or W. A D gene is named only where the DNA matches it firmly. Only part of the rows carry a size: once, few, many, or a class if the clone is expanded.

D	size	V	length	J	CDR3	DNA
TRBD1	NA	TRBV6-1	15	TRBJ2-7	CASSENPGTAYEQYF	TGTGCCAGCAGTGAAAACCCCGGGACAGCCTACGAGCAGTACTTC
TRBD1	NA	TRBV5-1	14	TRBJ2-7	CASSFGTASYEQYF	TGCGCCAGCAGCTTCGGGACAGCCTCCTACGAGCAGTACTTC
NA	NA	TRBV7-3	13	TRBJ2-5	CASSPLSGETQYF	TGTGCCAGCAGTCCGCTATCGGGGGAGACCCAGTACTTC
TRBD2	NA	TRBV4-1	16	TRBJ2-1	CASSQESSGQLNEQFF	TGCGCCAGCAGCCAAGAGTCTAGCGGCCAACTCAATGAGCAGTTCTTC
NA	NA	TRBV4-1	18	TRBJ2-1	CASSQEPGDNDNYNEQFF	TGCGCCAGCAGCCAAGAACCCGGCGACAATGATAACTACAATGAGCAGTTCTTC
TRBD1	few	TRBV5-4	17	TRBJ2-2	CASSSLGGQGNTGELFF	TGTGCCAGCAGCTCCCTAGGGGGACAGGGTAACACCGGGGAGCTGTTTTTT
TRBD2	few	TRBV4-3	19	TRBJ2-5	CASSQDRLAGRLDQETQYF	TGCGCCAGCAGCCAAGATAGGCTAGCGGGAAGATTGGATCAAGAGACCCAGTACTTC
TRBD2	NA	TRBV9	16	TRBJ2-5	CASSSSSGRAEETQYF	TGTGCCAGCAGCTCATCTAGCGGGAGGGCCGAGGAGACCCAGTACTTC
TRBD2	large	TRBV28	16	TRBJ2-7	CASRRPPGLAPLQQYF	TGTGCCAGCAGACGTCCCCCGGGACTAGCGCCGCTGCAGCAGTACTTC
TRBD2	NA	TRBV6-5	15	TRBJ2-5	CASSYSLAGGLTQYF	TGTGCCAGCAGTTACTCCCTAGCGGGAGGTTTGACCCAGTACTTC
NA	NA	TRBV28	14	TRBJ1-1	CASTSSGVITEAFF	TGTGCCAGCACCTCCTCGGGGGTGATCACTGAAGCTTTCTTT
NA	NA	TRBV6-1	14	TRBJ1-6	CACEWGVNNSPLHF	TGTGCCTGCGAGTGGGGGGTTAATAATTCACCCCTCCACTTT
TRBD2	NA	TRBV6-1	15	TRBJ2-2	CASRTLAGGTGELFF	TGTGCCAGCAGAACACTAGCGGGAGGCACCGGGGAGCTGTTTTTT
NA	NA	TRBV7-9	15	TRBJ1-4	CASSQVRSANEKLFF	TGTGCCAGCAGCCAAGTGCGTTCGGCTAATGAAAAACTGTTTTTT
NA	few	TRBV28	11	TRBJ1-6	CASSSRGPLHF	TGTGCCAGCAGCTCCCGGGGACCCCTCCACTTT
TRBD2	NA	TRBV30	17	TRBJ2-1	CAWSQTWGAGGPGEQFF	TGTGCCTGGAGTCAGACTTGGGGAGCGGGAGGGCCTGGAGAGCAGTTCTTC
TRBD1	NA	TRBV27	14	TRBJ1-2	CASRPGQEQRGYTF	TGTGCCAGCAGACCGGGACAGGAGCAACGGGGCTACACCTTC
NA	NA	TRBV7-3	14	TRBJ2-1	CASSLEDRPNEQFF	TGTGCCAGCAGCTTAGAGGATAGGCCCAATGAGCAGTTCTTC
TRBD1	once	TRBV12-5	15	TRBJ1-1	CASGYDRQGNTEAFF	TGTGCTAGTGGTTATGATAGACAGGGGAACACTGAAGCTTTCTTT
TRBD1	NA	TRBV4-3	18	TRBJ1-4	CASSQEVGRGTTNEKLFF	TGCGCCAGCAGCCAAGAAGTTGGCAGGGGGACAACTAATGAAAAACTGTTTTTT
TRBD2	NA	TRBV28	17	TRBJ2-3	CASNYGAGGPSTDTQYF	TGTGCCAGCAACTATGGAGCGGGAGGTCCCTCCACAGATACGCAGTATTTT
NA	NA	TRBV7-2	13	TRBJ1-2	CASSQARAYGYTF	TGTGCCAGCAGTCAGGCCAGGGCATATGGCTACACCTTC
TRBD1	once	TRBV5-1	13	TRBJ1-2	CASSADRGDGYTF	TGCGCCAGCAGCGCCGACAGGGGCGATGGCTACACCTTC
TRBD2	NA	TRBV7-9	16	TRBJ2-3	CASSPRTSGRTDTQYF	TGTGCCAGCAGCCCTCGGACTAGTGGGAGGACAGATACGCAGTATTTT
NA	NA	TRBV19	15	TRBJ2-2	CASSIVGGFAGELFF	TGTGCCAGTAGTATAGTTGGAGGGTTTGCCGGGGAGCTGTTTTTT
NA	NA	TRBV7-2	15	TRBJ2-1	CASSRLGSSYNEQFF	TGTGCCAGCAGCCGGCTTGGGAGCTCCTACAATGAGCAGTTCTTC
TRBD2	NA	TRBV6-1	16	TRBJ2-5	CASSEAAMREGETQYF	TGTGCCAGCAGTGAAGCAGCGATGCGGGAGGGAGAGACCCAGTACTTC
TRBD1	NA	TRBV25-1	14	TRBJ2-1	CASSAGQAYNEQFF	TGTGCCAGCAGCGCGGGACAGGCCTACAATGAGCAGTTCTTC
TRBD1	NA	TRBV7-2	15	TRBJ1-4	CASSLAGTGQEKLFF	TGTGCCAGCAGCTTAGCCGGGACAGGGCAAGAAAAACTGTTTTTT
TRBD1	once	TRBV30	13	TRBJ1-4	CAWNLNRGEKLFF	TGTGCCTGGAACCTCAACAGGGGAGAAAAACTGTTTTTT
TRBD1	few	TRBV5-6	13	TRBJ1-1	CASRATGFPEAFF	TGTGCCAGCAGGGCGACAGGGTTTCCTGAAGCTTTCTTT
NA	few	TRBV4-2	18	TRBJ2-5	CASSQAPASEWVQETQYF	TGTGCCAGCAGCCAAGCTCCGGCTAGCGAGTGGGTCCAAGAGACCCAGTACTTC
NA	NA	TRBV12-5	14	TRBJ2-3	CASGLMTPTDTQYF	TGTGCTAGTGGTTTGATGACACCCACAGATACGCAGTATTTT
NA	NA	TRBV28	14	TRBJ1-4	CASSLGGRDEKLFF	TGTGCCAGCAGTTTAGGGGGGAGGGACGAAAAACTGTTTTTT
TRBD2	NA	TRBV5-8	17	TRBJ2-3	CASSLPPSGRNTDTQYF	TGTGCCAGCAGCTTGCCTCCTAGCGGGAGAAATACAGATACGCAGTATTTT
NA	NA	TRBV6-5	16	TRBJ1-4	CASSYRQASTNEKLFF	TGTGCCAGCAGTTACCGACAGGCCTCAACTAATGAAAAACTGTTTTTT
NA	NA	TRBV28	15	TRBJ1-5	CASTPSGASNQPQHF	TGTGCCAGCACCCCGTCGGGAGCCAGCAATCAGCCCCAGCATTTT
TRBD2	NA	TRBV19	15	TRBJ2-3	CASTKTGGGTGTQYF	TGTGCCAGTACAAAAACGGGAGGGGGAACAGGCACGCAGTATTTT
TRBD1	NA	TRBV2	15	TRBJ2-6	CASSDRTGWANVLTF	TGTGCCAGCAGTGATCGGACAGGTTGGGCCAACGTCCTGACTTTC
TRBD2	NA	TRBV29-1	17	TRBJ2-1	CSVPHATGTSGRGEQFF	TGCAGCGTTCCGCATGCCACCGGGACTAGCGGGAGGGGGGAGCAGTTCTTC
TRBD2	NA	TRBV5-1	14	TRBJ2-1	CASSLGLAGSRQFF	TGCGCCAGCAGCTTGGGTCTAGCGGGCTCCAGGCAGTTCTTC
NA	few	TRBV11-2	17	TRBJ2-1	CASSLMGSRSLHNEQFF	TGTGCCAGCAGCTTAATGGGGAGCCGTAGTTTGCACAATGAGCAGTTCTTC
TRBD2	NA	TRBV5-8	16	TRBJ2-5	CASSTLLAGGEETQYF	TGTGCCAGCAGCACATTACTAGCGGGAGGGGAAGAGACCCAGTACTTC
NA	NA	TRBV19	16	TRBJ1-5	CASRSWTDLIQQPQHF	TGTGCCAGTAGATCATGGACAGATCTTATACAGCAGCCCCAGCATTTT
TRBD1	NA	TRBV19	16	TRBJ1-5	CASSTLRQGINQPQHF	TGTGCCAGTAGCACCCTCCGACAGGGAATCAATCAGCCCCAGCATTTT
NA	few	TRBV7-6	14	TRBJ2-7	CASSLSGGESEQYF	TGTGCCAGCAGCTTAAGTGGGGGCGAGAGCGAGCAGTACTTC
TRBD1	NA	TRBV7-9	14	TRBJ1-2	CASSPRTGIHGYTF	TGTGCCAGCAGCCCTAGGACAGGGATCCATGGCTACACCTTC
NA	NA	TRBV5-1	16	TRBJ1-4	CASSLGSGLTNEKLFF	TGCGCCAGCAGCTTGGGTTCGGGGTTAACTAATGAAAAACTGTTTTTT
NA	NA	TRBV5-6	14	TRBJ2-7	CASSLVGRGYEQYF	TGTGCCAGCAGCTTGGTGGGCAGGGGCTACGAGCAGTACTTC
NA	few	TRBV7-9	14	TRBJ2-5	CASSLPGVGETQYF	TGTGCCAGCAGCTTACCGGGGGTTGGGGAGACCCAGTACTTC
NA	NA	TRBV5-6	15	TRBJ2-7	CASSFDDRDSYEQYF	TGTGCCAGCAGCTTCGACGACAGAGACTCCTACGAGCAGTACTTC
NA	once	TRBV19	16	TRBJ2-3	CASSSVRTRSPDTQYF	TGTGCCAGTAGTTCCGTCCGGACTCGTTCTCCAGATACGCAGTATTTT
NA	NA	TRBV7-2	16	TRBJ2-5	CASSLVGGEYQETQYF	TGTGCCAGCAGCTTAGTAGGCGGGGAGTACCAAGAGACCCAGTACTTC
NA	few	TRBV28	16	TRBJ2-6	CASSPLTSSGANVLTF	TGTGCCAGCAGTCCCCTGACTAGCTCTGGGGCCAACGTCCTGACTTTC
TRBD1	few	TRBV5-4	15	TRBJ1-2	CASSLVGTGKYGYTF	TGTGCCAGCAGCTTGGTTGGGACAGGGAAGTATGGCTACACCTTC